A selection of T cell receptor beta chains follows, all from one sample in a study of CD8 T cells in ankylosing spondylitis. TCRdb re-called the 5' RACE reads with MiXCR, one entry per CDR3 protein. The sample lists hundreds of thousands of distinct CDR3 sequences, 15% to 20% occurring once. Specimen: blood, either unsorted or a sorted T cell fraction (not recorded which). Receptor source: a male donor with ankylosing spondylitis. The CDR3 runs from the conserved cysteine through the conserved F or W. The order of the fields is D gene, V gene, clone size, J gene, CDR3 DNA, CDR3 protein. D genes are given only for firm matches. The listing skips clone size in some rows; elsewhere it reads once, few, many or a size class.

TRBD1	TRBV15	.	TRBJ1-4	TGTGCCACCAGCTCCCGGGACAGGGGGCGGAACAATGAAAAACTGTTTTTT	CATSSRDRGRNNEKLFF
.	TRBV7-9	.	TRBJ2-2	TGTGCCAGCAGCTTAACTTACGGCACCGGGGAGCTGTTTTTT	CASSLTYGTGELFF
.	TRBV10-3	.	TRBJ1-2	TGTGCCATCAGTGAGGGGTCTGGCTACACCTTC	CAISEGSGYTF
TRBD1	TRBV29-1	few	TRBJ2-5	TGCAGCGTAGGTGACAGGGTTGGCGAGACCCAGTACTTC	CSVGDRVGETQYF
TRBD2	TRBV27	few	TRBJ2-1	TGTGCCAGCAGTAGGGAAGGGGGGACTAGCGGGAGTTGGTCCTACAATGAGCAGTTCTTC	CASSREGGTSGSWSYNEQFF
.	TRBV7-8	few	TRBJ2-7	TGTGCCAGCAGCTTAAACGTTTACGAGCAGTACTTC	CASSLNVYEQYF
TRBD1	TRBV27	few	TRBJ2-1	TGTGCCAGCAGTACCATCGGGACAGGGAATGAGCAGTTCTTC	CASSTIGTGNEQFF
.	TRBV4-1	.	TRBJ1-3	TGCGCCAGCAGCCAAGTAGGGGGATCTGGAAACACCATATATTTT	CASSQVGGSGNTIYF
TRBD1	TRBV19	.	TRBJ1-5	TGTGCCAGTAGGGACAGGGTCAGTCAGCCCCAGCATTTT	CASRDRVSQPQHF
.	TRBV6-2/TRBV6-3	.	TRBJ1-5	TGTGCCAGCAGTTACGGACAGTTAGCCTATAGCAATCAGCCCCAGCATTTT	CASSYGQLAYSNQPQHF
TRBD1	TRBV5-1	many	TRBJ1-1	TGCGCCAGCAGCACGGGACAGGTAACGAACACTGAAGCTTTCTTT	CASSTGQVTNTEAFF
TRBD2	TRBV20-1	few	TRBJ2-7	TGCAGTGCTGGGAGTGGAGCGGGAGGAATCTACGAGCAGTACTTC	CSAGSGAGGIYEQYF
TRBD2	TRBV28	.	TRBJ2-2	TGTGCCAGCATGACCCCTAGCGGGAAGAACACCGGGGAGCTGTTTTTT	CASMTPSGKNTGELFF
.	TRBV28	few	TRBJ1-2	TGTGCCAGCAGTTCGTTTGTACGTGGCTACACCTTC	CASSSFVRGYTF
TRBD2	TRBV20-1	.	TRBJ2-1	TGCAGTGCTAGATCCCGGCTGGGGACTAGATCCTACAATGAGCAGTTCTTC	CSARSRLGTRSYNEQFF
TRBD1	TRBV12-3/TRBV12-4	many	TRBJ2-7	TGTGCCAGCAGAGGGGACAGCTCCTACGAGCAGTACTTC	CASRGDSSYEQYF
.	TRBV2	few	TRBJ2-3	TGTGCCAGCAGGGCCATGGGGGATACGCAGTATTTT	CASRAMGDTQYF
.	TRBV5-1	.	TRBJ1-2	TGCGCCAGCAGCTTTACGACTTCGGACTATGGCTACACCTTC	CASSFTTSDYGYTF
.	TRBV6-5	.	TRBJ2-1	TGTGCCAGCAGTTACCGTTCGACTAGACTCAATGAGCAGTTCTTC	CASSYRSTRLNEQFF
TRBD1	TRBV20-1	.	TRBJ2-4	TGCAGTGCTAGATCGGGGACAGGGTTGGAAAACATTCAGTACTTC	CSARSGTGLENIQYF
TRBD2	TRBV6-4	.	TRBJ2-1	TGTGCCAGCAGTTGGACTAGCGGGAGTACCTACAATGAGCAGTTCTTC	CASSWTSGSTYNEQFF
.	TRBV6-2/TRBV6-3	.	TRBJ2-7	TGTGCCAGCAGCCAGGGACACCTCTACGAGCAGTACTTC	CASSQGHLYEQYF
.	TRBV28	many	TRBJ2-6	TGTGCCAGCAGTCTCTTTAACTCTGGGGCCAACGTCCTGACTTTC	CASSLFNSGANVLTF